The 11 T cell receptor beta chains in this list originate from one sample, sequenced in a study of blood T cell repertoires in COVID-19. Using immunoSEQ multiplex PCR, the repertoire was profiled, and TCRdb retains in-frame clones only, with some absent. The table lists 230,000 or so clones, around 87% of them singletons. The sample was peripheral blood. These receptor sequences come from a woman aged 55-69 years with COVID-19, enrolled during active disease.

Only a few counts were recorded for this clone. This chain joins TRBV27 and TRBJ1-2; D possibly corresponds to TRBD1 (6 bases). CDR1 and CDR2 (germline): MNHEY, SMNVEV (reference sequence). The CDR3 spans 14 residues. Trimming took 6 bases from V and 7 from J, leaving 18 bases between them. In nucleotides, the CDR3 is TGTGCCAGCAGCACAGTGGGGGCTAGAGGTGGCTACACCTTC. Protein: CASSTVGARGGYTF.

The chain recombines TRBV11-3 with TRBJ2-1, with D hard to call. Germline V lookup: CDR1 SGHNT, CDR2 YENEEA. V gave up 1 base and J gave up 5 bases, with 6 bases separating them. The CDR3 spans 13 residues. The CDR3 sequence is CASSLAVDNEQFF. CDR3 coding DNA: TGTGCCAGCAGCTTAGCAGTGGACAATGAGCAGTTCTTC. Full variable domain (missing parts from reference TRBV11-3 and TRBJ2-1): EAGVVQSPRYKIIEKKQPVAFWCNPISGHNTLYWYLQNLGQGPELLIRYENEEAVDDSQLPKDRFSAERLKGVDSTLKIQPAELGDSAVYLCASSLAVDNEQFFGPGTRLTVL.

V usage is TRBV13 and J usage is TRBJ2-7; possibly TRBD2 for D (5 bases). CDR1 and CDR2 from the germline V gene are PRHDT and FYEKMQ (reference sequence). The ends were cut back, 3 bases at V and 1 base at J, with 13 bases in the middle. This CDR3 has 15 residues. CDR3 bases: TGTGCCAGCAGCTTCCGGCAGCGGCTTTCCTACGAGCAGTACTTC. Translation: CASSFRQRLSYEQYF.

The chain recombines TRBV30 with TRBJ2-3; 9 bases agree with TRBD2. J was trimmed by 0 bases and V by 1 base; bases with no gene match: 5. Germline CDR1 and CDR2: GTSNPN and SVGIG (reference sequence). The CDR3 spans 16 residues. CDR3 residues: CAWSAGLARSTDTQYF. The CDR3 bases are TGTGCCTGGAGTGCCGGACTAGCGCGAAGCACAGATACGCAGTATTTT.

The gene calls are TRBV18 and TRBJ2-1; TRBD1 agrees at 7 bases. The CDR3 length is 17 residues. From germline, CDR1 is KGHSH and CDR2 LQKENI. Trimming took 2 bases from V and 1 from J; bases not matched to a gene: 8. The CDR3 reads CASSPDRVSGSYNEQFF. CDR3 sequence (DNA): TGTGCCAGCTCACCAGACAGGGTATCGGGGTCCTACAATGAGCAGTTCTTC.

The chain joins TRBV19 to TRBJ1-1; the match to TRBD1 covers 11 bases. The CDR3 is 14 amino acids. Germline V CDR1 and CDR2: LNHDA, SQIVND (reference sequence). The ends lost 4 bases at V and 4 bases at J; junction bases unmatched: 2. CDR3 loop: CASSTGTGGTEAFF. CDR3 DNA: TGTGCCAGTAGTACGGGGACAGGGGGCACTGAAGCTTTCTTT.

The gene calls are TRBV7-3 and TRBJ2-5; D is unclear. The CDR3 contains 13 residues. Germline values: CDR1 SGHTA, CDR2 FQGTGA. The V end lost 1 base, the J end lost 5 bases, and 8 bases lay between the germline ends. The CDR3 here is CASSLRPSETQYF. The CDR3 DNA sequence: TGTGCCAGCAGCTTAAGGCCGTCGGAGACCCAGTACTTC.

As concerns this clone: The DNA is left out, because the CDR3 cannot be placed on it with certainty; the CDR3 is given as TCRdb lists it. This rearrangement joins TRBV21-1 to TRBJ1-6; TRBD1 is the table's D call and was not checked against the DNA. TRBV21-1 is annotated as a pseudogene. The CDR3 contains 17 residues when both ends are counted. Here the CDR3 reads CASSKVAGGIGNSPLHF.

This clone has only a few counts. The chain has TRBV27 and TRBJ1-5; a possible D gene is TRBD1 (5 bases). The CDR3 extends over 13 amino acids. CDR1 MNHEY and CDR2 SMNVEV come from the germline V gene (reference sequence). The V end lost 4 bases, the J end lost 7 bases, and 11 bases lay between the germline ends. DNA of the CDR3: TGTGCCAGCAGTTGGGGCAGTAGCCAGCCCCAGCATTTT. Protein: CASSWGSSQPQHF.

The V call is TRBV9, the J call TRBJ2-7; D gene unclear. This CDR3 is 14 amino acids long. Germline V gene data show CDR1 as SGDLS and CDR2 as YYNGEE. V was trimmed by 0 bases and J by 7 bases, leaving 14 bases between them. The CDR3 DNA reads as TGTGCCAGCAGCGTAGTATCCGGGTCTGATGAGCAGTACTTC. Translated, it gives CASSVVSGSDEQYF.

As concerns this clone: At one end the junction does not follow the germline gene, possibly because of a read error. The chain combines TRBV5-4 with TRBJ1-4; possible D gene TRBD1, 5 bases. The CDR3 is made up of 15 amino acids. Germline CDR1 is SGHNT and CDR2 is YYREEE (reference sequence). Here the CDR3 DNA reads TGTGCCAGCAGCTTGGCTGGGGCAACGAATGAAAAACTGTTTTTT. This codes for CASSLAGATNEKLFF. Full variable domain (remainder filled in from reference TRBV5-4 and TRBJ1-4): ETGVTQSPTHLIKTRGQQVTLRCSSQSGHNTVSWYQQALGQGPQFIFQYYREEENGRGNFPPRFSGLQFPNYSSELNVNALELDDSALYLCASSLAGATNEKLFFGSGTQLSVL.